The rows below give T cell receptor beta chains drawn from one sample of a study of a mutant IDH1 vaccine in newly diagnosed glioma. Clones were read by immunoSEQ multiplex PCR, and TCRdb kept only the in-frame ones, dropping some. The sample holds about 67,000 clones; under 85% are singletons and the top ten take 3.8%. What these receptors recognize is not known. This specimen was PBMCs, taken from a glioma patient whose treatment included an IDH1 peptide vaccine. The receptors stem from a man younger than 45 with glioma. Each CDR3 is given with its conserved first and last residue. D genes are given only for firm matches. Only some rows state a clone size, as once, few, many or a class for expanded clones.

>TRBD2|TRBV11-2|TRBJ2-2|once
TGTGCCAGCAGCTTAGACGGACTAGCAAGCACCGGGGAGCTGTTTTTT
CASSLDGLASTGELFF
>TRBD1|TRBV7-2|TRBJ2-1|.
TGTGCCAGCAGCTTAAGACAGGGCTCAGCCAATGAGCAGTTCTTC
CASSLRQGSANEQFF
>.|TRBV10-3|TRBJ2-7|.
TGTGCCATCAAAGCGGCAACAGGGTACTCCTACGAGCAGTACTTC
CAIKAATGYSYEQYF
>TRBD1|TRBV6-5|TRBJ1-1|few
TGTGCCAGCAGCTGGGACAGAGTGAACACTGAAGCTTTCTTT
CASSWDRVNTEAFF
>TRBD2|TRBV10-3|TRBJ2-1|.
TGTGCCATCAGTGAGTCGGTCTGGACTTTAGCGGGGACCTACAATGAGCAGTTCTTC
CAISESVWTLAGTYNEQFF
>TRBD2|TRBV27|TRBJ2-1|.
TGTGCCAGCTATCCAGCGGGGGGATTGAATGAGCAGTTCTTC
CASYPAGGLNEQFF
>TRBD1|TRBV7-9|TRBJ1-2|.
TGTGCCAGCAGCTGGGAGACAGGGGGCGACTATGGCTACACCTTC
CASSWETGGDYGYTF
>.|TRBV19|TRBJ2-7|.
TGTGCCAGTAGTATCATCGGGAGCTCCTACGAGCAGTACTTC
CASSIIGSSYEQYF
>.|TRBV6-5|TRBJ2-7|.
TGTGCCAGCAGCCACCTAGGCAGTCGGTACGAGCAGTACTTC
CASSHLGSRYEQYF
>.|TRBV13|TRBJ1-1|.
TGTGCCAGCAGCTTTTGGGGGCCTGAAGCTTTCTTT
CASSFWGPEAFF